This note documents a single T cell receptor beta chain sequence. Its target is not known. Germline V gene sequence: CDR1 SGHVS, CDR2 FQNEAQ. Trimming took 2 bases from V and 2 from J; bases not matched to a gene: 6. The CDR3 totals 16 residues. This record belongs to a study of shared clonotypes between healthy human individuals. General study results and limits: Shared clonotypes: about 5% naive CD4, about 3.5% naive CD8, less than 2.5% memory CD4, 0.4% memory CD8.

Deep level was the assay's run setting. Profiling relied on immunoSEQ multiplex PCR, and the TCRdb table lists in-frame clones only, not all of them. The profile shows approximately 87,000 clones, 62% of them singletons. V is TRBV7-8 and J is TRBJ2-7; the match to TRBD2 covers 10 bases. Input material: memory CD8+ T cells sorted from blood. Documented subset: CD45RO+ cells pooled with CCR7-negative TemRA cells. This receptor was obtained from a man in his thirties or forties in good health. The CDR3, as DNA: TGTGCCAGCAGCTTATCCCTAGCGGGAGTTCCCTACGAGCAGTACTTC. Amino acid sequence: CASSLSLAGVPYEQYF.